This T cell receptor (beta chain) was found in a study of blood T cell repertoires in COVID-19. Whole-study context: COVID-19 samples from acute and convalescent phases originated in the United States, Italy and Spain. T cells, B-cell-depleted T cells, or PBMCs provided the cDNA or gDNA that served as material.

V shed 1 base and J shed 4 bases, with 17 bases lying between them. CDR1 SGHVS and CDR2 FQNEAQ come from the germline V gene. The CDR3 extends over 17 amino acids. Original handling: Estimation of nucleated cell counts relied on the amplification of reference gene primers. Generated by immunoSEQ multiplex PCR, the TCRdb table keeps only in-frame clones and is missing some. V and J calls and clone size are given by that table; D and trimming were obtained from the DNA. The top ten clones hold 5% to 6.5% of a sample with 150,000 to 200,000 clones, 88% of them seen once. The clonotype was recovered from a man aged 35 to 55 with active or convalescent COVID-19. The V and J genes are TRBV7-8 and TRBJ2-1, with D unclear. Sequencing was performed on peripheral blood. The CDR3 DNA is TGTGCCAGCAGCTTAGGCCAAGGAGAATGGTTATACAATGAGCAGTTCTTC. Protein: CASSLGQGEWLYNEQFF.